This T cell receptor beta chain was recovered during a study of T cells in localized non-small cell lung cancer. Study results and limitations: Uninvolved adjacent lung, not tumor, had the highest T cell clonality.

The table came from immunoSEQ multiplex PCR; TCRdb's copy has only in-frame clones and leaves some out. The sample shows tens of thousands of clones, 88% of them seen only once. On this clone: Its specificity is unknown.

Deletions cut 0 bases from V and 1 base from J, with 3 bases between. This CDR3 contains 14 residues. Germline assignment: CDR1 LGHNA and CDR2 YSLEER. The V call is TRBV4-3, the J call TRBJ2-2; no firm D call. This sample comprised PBMCs, obtained before any cancer treatment. The TCR sequence derives from a man between 40 and 70 years old with stage II lung adenocarcinoma. CDR3 in amino acids: CASSQDWNTGELFF. As DNA, the CDR3 is TGCGCCAGCAGCCAAGATTGGAACACCGGGGAGCTGTTTTTT.